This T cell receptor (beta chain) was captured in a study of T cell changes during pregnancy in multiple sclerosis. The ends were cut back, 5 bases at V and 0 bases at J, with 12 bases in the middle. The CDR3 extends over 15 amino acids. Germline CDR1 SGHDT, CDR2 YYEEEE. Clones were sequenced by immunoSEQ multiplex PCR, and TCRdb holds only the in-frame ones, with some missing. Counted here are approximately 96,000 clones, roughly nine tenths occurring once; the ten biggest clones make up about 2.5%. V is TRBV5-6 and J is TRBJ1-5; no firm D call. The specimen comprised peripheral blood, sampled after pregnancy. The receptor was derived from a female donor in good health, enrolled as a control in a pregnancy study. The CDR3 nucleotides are TGTGCCAGCAGTTATGGCCCATATAGCAATCAGCCCCAGCATTTT. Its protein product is CASSYGPYSNQPQHF.